A single sample gave rise to the 13 T cell receptor beta chains below, sequenced in a study of blood T cells in healthy people across ages. Next came a second PCR, run for about 6 to 11 cycles, which used a sample-barcoded 5' primer along with a J-beta primer mix. TCRdb ran MiXCR on the 5' RACE reads and lists one entry per CDR3 protein. The sample contains about 570,000 distinct CDR3 sequences, about 26% of which appear only once. Sequencing was done on a sample of blood. All receptors come from a woman aged 65 to 85 in good health.

This clonotype was seen many times. The chain is built from TRBV12-3 or TRBV12-4 and TRBJ2-1; D unclear. The CDR3 spans 13 residues. The V end was cut by 3 bases, the J end by 1 base, with 4 bases between. The CDR3 DNA sequence: TGTGCCAGCAGTTTTTCTTCCTACAATGAGCAGTTCTTC. Translating it yields CASSFSSYNEQFF.

This chain uses TRBV9 with TRBJ1-1; D may be TRBD1 (5 bases). The CDR3 is 14 residues long. Trimming took 4 bases from V and 3 from J, leaving 13 bases between them. Germline CDR1 reads SGDLS; CDR2 reads YYNGEE. The CDR3 nucleotides are TGTGCCAGCAGCCCCGTCAGGGAGTACACTGAAGCTTTCTTT. This encodes CASSPVREYTEAFF. The complete variable domain, with remaining parts taken from reference TRBV9 and TRBJ1-1, reads DSGVTQTPKHLITATGQRVTLRCSPRSGDLSVYWYQQSLDQGLQFLIQYYNGEERAKGNILERFSAQQFPDLHSELNLSSLELGDSALYFCASSPVREYTEAFFGQGTRLTVV.

The rearrangement links TRBV20-1 to TRBJ1-1; D gene uncertain. Germline V lookup: CDR1 DFQATT, CDR2 SNEGSKA (reference sequence). This CDR3 has 11 amino acids. V was clipped by 7 bases and J by 1 base, with 7 bases between them. The chain's CDR3 is CSGVRNTEAFF. In DNA, the CDR3 is TGCAGTGGGGTAAGGAACACTGAAGCTTTCTTT.

This clonotype was seen a handful of times. This sequence joins TRBV11-2 and TRBJ1-2; 9 nucleotides line up with TRBD1. Germline trimming cut 4 bases from V and 4 bases from J; bases unmatched to any gene: 4. Germline lookup yields CDR1 SGHAT and CDR2 FQNNGV. This CDR3 is 14 amino acids long. The CDR3 spells CASSSGQGSYGYTF. CDR3 nucleotides: TGTGCCAGCAGCTCGGGACAGGGTTCCTATGGCTACACCTTC.

The V gene is TRBV4-3, the J gene TRBJ2-5, with 14 bases that match TRBD2. The J call is in doubt because the DNA end fits TRBJ2-1 better. The CDR3 spans 17 residues. Germline V gives CDR1 LGHNA, CDR2 YSLEER. Here the CDR3 DNA reads TGCGCCAGCAGCCAAGAGTTGAGACTAGCGGGGGGGATAGGGCAGTTCTTC. It codes for CASSQELRLAGGIGQFF.

This clonotype was detected only a few times. V and J are TRBV14 and TRBJ2-7; D is tentatively TRBD1 or TRBD2 (5 bases each). Germline V gives CDR1 SGHDN, CDR2 FVKESK. V lost 4 bases to trimming and J lost 5 bases, with 15 bases between them. This CDR3 region has 14 residues. The CDR3 is CASSPGPPMDEQYF. The CDR3 coding sequence is TGTGCCAGCAGCCCGGGACCACCGATGGACGAGCAGTACTTC.

This clonotype occurred a few times. This chain links TRBV20-1 with TRBJ2-5; perhaps TRBD1 as D (6 bases). Germline CDR1 and CDR2: DFQATT and SNEGSKA (reference sequence). The CDR3 runs 13 residues. V lost 3 bases, J lost 7 bases, and 15 bases lay in between. The CDR3 region is CSASDGQRGTQYF. The DNA for the CDR3 is TGCAGTGCTAGTGACGGACAGAGAGGGACCCAGTACTTC.

This clonotype was observed once. This sequence joins TRBV4-1 and TRBJ2-3; 14 bases align to TRBD2. Trimming removed 11 bases from V and 5 bases from J; junction bases left unmatched: 9. Germline lookup yields CDR1 MGHRA and CDR2 YSYEKL. CDR3 length: 15 amino acids. The DNA of the CDR3 is TGCGCCGGCAATAGACTAGCGGGGGGGATAGATACGCAGTATTTT. Translation gives CAGNRLAGGIDTQYF.

This chain uses TRBV6-2 or TRBV6-3 with TRBJ1-2, with unresolved D. Germline lookup yields CDR1 MNHEY and CDR2 SVGEGT. The V end was cut by 6 bases, the J end by 2 bases, with 7 bases between. The CDR3 totals 12 residues. In DNA form, the CDR3 reads TGTGCCAGCAGACCGGGGAACTATGGCTACACCTTC. Translation: CASRPGNYGYTF.

The chain is built from TRBV5-1 and TRBJ2-3, with D hard to call. The germline V and J ends were trimmed by 0 bases and 2 bases, with 10 bases remaining between them. CDR3 size: 15 residues. Germline loops: CDR1 SGHRS, CDR2 YFSETQ. CDR3 bases: TGCGCCAGCAGCTTGGCCCGGTGGTCCACAGATACGCAGTATTTT. Amino acid sequence: CASSLARWSTDTQYF.

The chain carries TRBV6-5 and TRBJ2-4; the D gene is possibly TRBD1 (6 bases). This CDR3 region has 13 residues. Deletions cut 6 bases from V and 6 bases from J, with 12 bases between. Germline loops: CDR1 MNHEY, CDR2 SVGAGI. CDR3 nucleotides: TGTGCCAGCAGCGCAGGACAGTTAAACATTCAGTACTTC. It encodes CASSAGQLNIQYF.

In this sample, this clonotype turned up a few times. This chain joins TRBV20-1 and TRBJ2-5; TRBD2 is a possible D gene (5 bases). V gave up 6 bases and J gave up 2 bases, with 10 bases separating them. This CDR3 contains 12 residues. Germline V gene lookup returns CDR1 DFQATT and CDR2 SNEGSKA (reference sequence). The CDR3 loop is CSARLPQETQYF. CDR3 in DNA: TGCAGTGCAAGACTACCACAAGAGACCCAGTACTTC.

This clonotype occurred a few times. The CDR3 sequence is CSASSSWTQYF. CDR3 coding DNA: TGCAGTGCTAGTTCCTCGTGGACCCAGTACTTC. This chain connects TRBV20-1 to TRBJ2-5; no reliable D call. The CDR3 has 11 amino acids. The germline V gene has CDR1 DFQATT and CDR2 SNEGSKA (reference sequence). V lost 3 bases and J lost 7, with 9 bases in between.